Each of the 20 T cell receptor beta chains below was sequenced from the same sample in a study of beta chain features in type 1 diabetes. The study reverse transcribed the entire isolated RNA, so it sequenced expressed TCRB transcripts. TCRdb keeps only in-frame clones here, not all; method: immunoSEQ multiplex PCR. The sample lists approximately 120,000 clones, about 40% occurring once. Sequenced material: stem cell memory CD4+ T cells from blood. These receptors were collected from a woman between 18 and 29 years old in good health.

The chain has TRBV16 and TRBJ2-7; TRBD1 agrees at 10 bases. V was clipped by 1 base and J by 6 bases; unmatched bases: 18. Germline CDR1 and CDR2: KGHSY and FQNENV. This CDR3 has 19 residues. CDR3 coding DNA: TGTGCCAGCAGCCAATTAGGGACTTTCCGGGACAGGGGTATTTGCGAGCAGTACTTC. Residues: CASSQLGTFRDRGICEQYF.

This clone was found a few times. This chain joins TRBV28 and TRBJ1-4; D is possibly TRBD1 (6 bases). The CDR3 is made up of 11 amino acids. CDR1 is MDHEN and CDR2 is SYDVKM in the germline V gene. Trimming left V 6 bases short and J 15 bases short, with 14 bases between. CDR3 sequence reads: CASRKQGRLFF. The CDR3 coding sequence is TGTGCCAGCAGGAAACAGGGACGTTTGTTTTTT.

The chain employs TRBV7-9 and TRBJ1-3; D uncertain. V lost 1 base, J lost 2 bases, and 12 bases lay in between. The CDR3 extends over 16 amino acids. The germline gives CDR1 SEHNR, CDR2 FQNEAQ (reference sequence). The CDR3 bases are TGTGCCAGCAGCTTAGAGAACAAACCTCCTGGAAACACCATATATTTT. It encodes CASSLENKPPGNTIYF. Using reference TRBV7-9 and TRBJ1-3 for the parts outside the CDR3, the full variable domain is DTGVSQNPRHKITKRGQNVTFRCDPISEHNRLYWYRQTLGQGPEFLTYFQNEAQLEKSRLLSDRFSAERPKGSFSTLEIQRTEQGDSAMYLCASSLENKPPGNTIYFGEGSWLTVV.

This clone was seen a handful of times. The chain couples TRBV25-1 to TRBJ2-1; 10 bases align to TRBD2. This CDR3 region has 16 residues. Germline V CDR1 and CDR2: MGHDK, SYGVNS. After removal of 4 bases from V and 4 bases from J, the junction contained 7 bases not matched to a gene. The CDR3 DNA is TGTGCCAGCAGTGTTCGGCCTAGCGGGAGTTACAATGAGCAGTTCTTC. Translating it yields CASSVRPSGSYNEQFF.

This clone has more than one count but fewer than ten. V gene TRBV6-1 combines with J gene TRBJ2-7; D perhaps matches TRBD1 (5 bases). CDR3 size: 13 residues. Trimming cost V 7 bases and J 3 bases, with 13 bases left between them. Germline CDR1 and CDR2: MNHNS and SASEGT. The CDR3 loop reads CASIPGRNYEQYF. DNA for the CDR3: TGTGCCAGCATCCCAGGGCGGAACTACGAGCAGTACTTC.

The V call is TRBV6-1, the J call TRBJ1-2; 7 positions match TRBD1. Trimming cost V 3 bases and J 7 bases; bases outside gene matches: 11. Looked up from germline, CDR1 is MNHNS and CDR2 is SASEGT. This CDR3 has 15 residues. CDR3 in DNA: TGTGCCAGCAGTGACCCCGGCAGGGGGTTCAGTGGCTACACCTTC. It codes for CASSDPGRGFSGYTF.

A few counts support this clone. The chain uses TRBV15 and TRBJ2-1, with 7 bases that match TRBD1. Germline V gene lookup returns CDR1 LNHNV and CDR2 YYDKDF (reference sequence). This CDR3 contains 14 residues. The trim removed 4 bases at V and 6 bases at J, leaving 6 bases unmatched. The DNA of the CDR3 is TGTGCCACCAGCATCAGGACAGGAGCCAATGAGCAGTTCTTC. It codes for CATSIRTGANEQFF. The whole variable domain, remainder taken from reference TRBV15 and TRBJ2-1, is DAMVIQNPRYQVTQFGKPVTLSCSQTLNHNVMYWYQQKSSQAPKLLFHYYDKDFNNEADTPDNFQSRRPNTSFCFLDIRSPGLGDTAMYLCATSIRTGANEQFFGPGTRLTVL.

The V and J genes are TRBV27 and TRBJ2-3; D is undetermined. Trimming shortened V by 2 bases and J by 6 bases, and 6 bases separated the two germline ends. The germline gives CDR1 MNHEY, CDR2 SMNVEV (reference sequence). This CDR3 has 12 residues. The CDR3 sequence: CASSLGPDTQYF. CDR3 in DNA: TGTGCCAGCAGTTTAGGCCCCGATACGCAGTATTTT.

The chain is built from TRBV20-1 and TRBJ1-1, with a possible D match to TRBD1 (5 bases). The CDR3 runs to 10 residues. Trimming removed 5 bases at V and 11 bases at J, with 12 bases between. Germline values: CDR1 DFQATT, CDR2 SNEGSKA (reference sequence). The chain's CDR3 is CSAQREGAFF. In nucleotides, the CDR3 is TGCAGTGCTCAAAGGGAGGGGGCTTTCTTT.

This clone occurred a few times. The chain uses TRBV27 and TRBJ2-1; the match to TRBD2 covers 9 bases. With V trimmed by 3 bases and J by 9 bases, 9 bases remained unmatched. Per germline, CDR1 MNHEY and CDR2 SMNVEV (reference sequence). The CDR3 is 15 amino acids. The CDR3 region is CASSFGLAGAVEQFF. In DNA, the CDR3 is TGTGCCAGCAGTTTCGGCTTAGCGGGGGCGGTTGAGCAGTTCTTC.

This clone was observed a handful of times. The gene calls are TRBV19 and TRBJ2-6; D is undetermined. This CDR3 comprises 15 residues. Germline CDR1 reads LNHDA; CDR2 reads SQIVND (reference sequence). V was trimmed by 6 bases and J by 3 bases, leaving 12 bases between them. The CDR3 DNA is TGTGCCAGTAGGCCGTATGCCTATGGGGCCAACGTCCTGACTTTC. Its translation: CASRPYAYGANVLTF.

This clone was found a few times. The genes are TRBV28 and TRBJ2-1; no reliable D call. Per the germline V gene, CDR1 is MDHEN and CDR2 is SYDVKM. The CDR3 has 11 residues. V shed 7 bases and J shed 2 bases, with 3 bases lying between them. CDR3 in amino acids: CASTTYNEQFF. The CDR3 region has the DNA TGTGCCAGCACCACCTACAATGAGCAGTTCTTC.

The J gene is TRBJ1-5, the V gene TRBV10-2; D is ambiguous. From germline, CDR1 is WSHSY and CDR2 SAAADI. This CDR3 is 14 amino acids long. V lost 0 bases and J 5 bases, leaving 8 bases between the germline ends. As DNA, the CDR3 is TGCGCCAGCAGTGAGTCGAGGAGGGATCAGCCCCAGCATTTT. The encoded protein is CASSESRRDQPQHF.

This clone has a handful of counts. V and J are TRBV18 and TRBJ1-1; D call uncertain. Trimming stripped 3 bases from V and 8 bases from J, with 7 bases between. From germline, CDR1 is KGHSH and CDR2 LQKENI. This CDR3 is 11 amino acids long. The CDR3 DNA sequence: TGTGCCAGCTCACCGGGAGGGGAAGCTTTCTTT. It codes for CASSPGGEAFF. Full variable domain (missing parts from reference TRBV18 and TRBJ1-1): NAGVMQNPRHLVRRRGQEARLRCSPMKGHSHVYWYRQLPEEGLKFMVYLQKENIIDESGMPKERFSAEFPKEGPSILRIQQVVRGDSAAYFCASSPGGEAFFGQGTRLTVV.

This clone has only a few counts. The rearrangement joins TRBV7-2 to TRBJ1-2, with D unclear. Deletions cut 5 bases from V and 6 bases from J, with 13 bases between. The germline V gene has CDR1 SGHTA and CDR2 FQGNSA. CDR3 length equals 13 residues. CDR3 protein: CASSHSGPNGYTF. Written as DNA, the CDR3 is TGTGCCAGCAGCCACAGCGGGCCCAATGGCTACACCTTC.

In this sample, this clone turned up a few times. The J gene is TRBJ2-1, the V gene TRBV29-1; D perhaps matches TRBD2 (5 bases). V was clipped by 3 bases and J by 4 bases, with 13 bases between them. Germline V gene sequence: CDR1 SQVTM, CDR2 ANQGSEA. The CDR3 consists of 14 residues. CDR3 sequence: CSVDLERSYNEQFF. The CDR3 DNA reads as TGCAGCGTTGATTTGGAGCGGTCTTACAATGAGCAGTTCTTC.

This clone has only a few counts. The CDR3 reads CASSFGLAFTYEQYF. For the CDR3, the DNA is TGTGCCAGCAGCTTCGGACTAGCGTTTACCTACGAGCAGTACTTC. This rearrangement joins TRBV7-2 to TRBJ2-7, with 9 bases aligning to TRBD2. V was clipped by 3 bases and J by 2 bases; unmatched bases: 5. Germline V lookup: CDR1 SGHTA, CDR2 FQGNSA. The CDR3 extends over 15 amino acids. Using reference TRBV7-2 and TRBJ2-7 for the parts outside the CDR3, the full variable domain is GAGVSQSPSNKVTEKGKDVELRCDPISGHTALYWYRQSLGQGLEFLIYFQGNSAPDKSGLPSDRFSAERTGGSVSTLTIQRTQQEDSAVYLCASSFGLAFTYEQYFGPGTRLTVT.

The chain is built from TRBV28 and TRBJ2-1; 7 nucleotides line up with TRBD2. This CDR3 is 15 amino acids long. Germline-derived CDR1 and CDR2 are MDHEN and SYDVKM. With V trimmed by 5 bases and J by 2 bases, 6 bases remained unmatched. CDR3 nucleotides: TGTGCCAGCAGTCCCGAGGCGGGGGCCTACAATGAGCAGTTCTTC. Its translation is CASSPEAGAYNEQFF.

This chain joins TRBV5-1 and TRBJ1-1, with D perhaps matching TRBD1 (5 bases). The CDR3 sequence is 15 residues long. The V gene lost 4 bases and the J gene lost 4 bases, with 17 bases spanning the gap. The germline CDR1 and CDR2 sequences are SGHRS and YFSETQ. The DNA for the CDR3 is TGCGCCAGCAGCCCCATCGGGGGGAGGGTCACTGAAGCTTTCTTT. It translates to CASSPIGGRVTEAFF.

This clone was observed a few times. V gene TRBV5-1 combines with J gene TRBJ2-7; D is possibly TRBD2 (5 bases). The CDR3 has 15 residues. Looked up from germline, CDR1 is SGHRS and CDR2 is YFSETQ. V was trimmed by 0 bases and J by 2 bases, leaving 12 bases between them. In nucleotides, the CDR3 is TGCGCCAGCAGCTTGGCCTCAAGCGGTGCCTACGAGCAGTACTTC. Its protein product is CASSLASSGAYEQYF.